The next 4 T cell receptor beta chains were all read from a single sample in a study of blood T cell repertoires in COVID-19. Produced via immunoSEQ multiplex PCR; TCRdb's table is partial and in-frame only. This sample has 130,000 to 150,000 clones; around 81% occur once, and the top ten carry about 7.5%. Sequenced: peripheral blood. These receptors were collected from a human donor in a cohort sampled during active COVID-19.

This clone was seen a few times. The chain combines TRBV7-2 with TRBJ2-3, with 8 nucleotides matching TRBD2. CDR1 and CDR2 (germline): SGHTA, FQGNSA. V trimming: 5 bases; J trimming: 0 bases; junction bases outside the gene matches: 7. The CDR3 is made up of 16 amino acids. The CDR3 sequence is CASSQAGTRSTDTQYF. The CDR3 DNA reads as TGTGCCAGCAGCCAAGCCGGGACTAGAAGCACAGATACGCAGTATTTT.

This clone came up a few times. The chain couples TRBV28 to TRBJ2-3; 13 bases are shared with TRBD2. V was pared by 5 bases and J by 5 bases, with 7 bases of the junction left unmatched. Per the germline V gene, CDR1 is MDHEN and CDR2 is SYDVKM. The CDR3 contains 16 residues. CDR3 in DNA: TGTGCCAGCAGTCCAGGACTAGCGGGAGCGGAAGATACGCAGTATTTT. This sequence encodes CASSPGLAGAEDTQYF.

This rearrangement joins TRBV5-1 to TRBJ2-2; no firm D call. This CDR3 has 16 residues. V was cut by 0 bases and J by 1 base, with 10 bases left in between. Germline V gives CDR1 SGHRS, CDR2 YFSETQ. CDR3 amino acids: CASSLAMELNTGELFF. In DNA form, the CDR3 reads TGCGCCAGCAGCTTGGCCATGGAGCTGAACACCGGGGAGCTGTTTTTT.

The V gene is TRBV5-8, the J gene TRBJ2-1, with D maybe TRBD1 (6 bases). The CDR3 has 16 amino acids. V was shortened by 0 bases and J by 1 base, with 11 bases between the two germline ends. Germline lookup yields CDR1 SGHTS and CDR2 YDEGEE. The DNA for the CDR3 is TGTGCCAGCAGCTTGGGGGACAACCCATCCTACAATGAGCAGTTCTTC. Amino acid sequence: CASSLGDNPSYNEQFF.